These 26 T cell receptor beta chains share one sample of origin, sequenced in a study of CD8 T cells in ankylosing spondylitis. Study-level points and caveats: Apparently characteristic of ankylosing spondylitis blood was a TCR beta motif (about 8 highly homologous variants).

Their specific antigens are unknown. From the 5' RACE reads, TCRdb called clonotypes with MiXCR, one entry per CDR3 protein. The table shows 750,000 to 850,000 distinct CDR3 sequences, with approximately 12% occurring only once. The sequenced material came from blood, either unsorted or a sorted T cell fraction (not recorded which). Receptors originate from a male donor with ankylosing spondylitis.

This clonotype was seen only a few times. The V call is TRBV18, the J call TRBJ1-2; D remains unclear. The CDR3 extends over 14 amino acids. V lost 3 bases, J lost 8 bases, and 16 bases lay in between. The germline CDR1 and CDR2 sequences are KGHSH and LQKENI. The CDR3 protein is CASSPTPVRGGYTF. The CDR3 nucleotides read TGTGCCAGCTCACCTACGCCCGTTAGAGGGGGCTACACCTTC.

The CDR3 region is CASKAGQGVGEQYF. CDR3 DNA: TGTGCCAGCAAGGCGGGACAGGGAGTAGGAGAGCAGTACTTC. J is TRBJ2-7 and V is TRBV7-9, with 9 bases identical to TRBD1. Trimming at V came to 7 bases and at J to 7 bases, leaving 11 bases not matched to a gene. The CDR3 runs to 14 residues. CDR1 and CDR2 from the germline V gene are SEHNR and FQNEAQ (reference sequence).

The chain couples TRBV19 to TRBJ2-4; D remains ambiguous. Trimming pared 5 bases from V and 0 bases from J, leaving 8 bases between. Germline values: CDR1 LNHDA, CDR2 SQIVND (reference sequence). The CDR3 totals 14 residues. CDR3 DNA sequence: TGTGCCAGTAGTGGTGTCTCAGCCAAAAACATTCAGTACTTC. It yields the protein CASSGVSAKNIQYF.

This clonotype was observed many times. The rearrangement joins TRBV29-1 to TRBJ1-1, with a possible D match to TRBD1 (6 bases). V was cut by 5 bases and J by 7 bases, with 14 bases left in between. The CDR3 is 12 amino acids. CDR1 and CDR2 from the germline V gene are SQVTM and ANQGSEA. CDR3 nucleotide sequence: TGCAGCGTTCAGGGGACAAGGGGTGAAGCTTTCTTT. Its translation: CSVQGTRGEAFF.

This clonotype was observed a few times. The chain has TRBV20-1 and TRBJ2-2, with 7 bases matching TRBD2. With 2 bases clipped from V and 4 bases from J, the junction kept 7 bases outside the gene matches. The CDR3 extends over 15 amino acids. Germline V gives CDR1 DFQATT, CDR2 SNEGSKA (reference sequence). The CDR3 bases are TGCAGTGCTAGACTAGCGGAAAGGGGCACCGGGGAGCTGTTTTTT. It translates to CSARLAERGTGELFF.

The CDR3 protein is CASSPGVRSSGANVLTF. CDR3 DNA: TGTGCCAGCTCACCGGGAGTACGTAGCTCTGGGGCCAACGTCCTGACTTTC. The rearrangement links TRBV18 to TRBJ2-6; D may be TRBD2 (5 bases). Germline CDR1 reads KGHSH; CDR2 reads LQKENI. This CDR3 has 17 amino acids. The V end lost 3 bases, the J end lost 0 bases, and 12 bases lay between the germline ends.

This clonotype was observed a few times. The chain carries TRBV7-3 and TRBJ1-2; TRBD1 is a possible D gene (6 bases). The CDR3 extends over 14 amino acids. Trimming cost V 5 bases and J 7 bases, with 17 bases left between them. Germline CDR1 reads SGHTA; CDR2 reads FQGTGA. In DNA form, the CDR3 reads TGTGCCAGCAGCCCCGGTTCTTACAGGGCTGGCTACACCTTC. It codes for CASSPGSYRAGYTF. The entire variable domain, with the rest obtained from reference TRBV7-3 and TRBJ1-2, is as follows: GAGVSQTPSNKVTEKGKYVELRCDPISGHTALYWYRQSLGQGPEFLIYFQGTGAADDSGLPNDRFFAVRPEGSVSTLKIQRTERGDSAVYLCASSPGSYRAGYTFGSGTRLTVV.

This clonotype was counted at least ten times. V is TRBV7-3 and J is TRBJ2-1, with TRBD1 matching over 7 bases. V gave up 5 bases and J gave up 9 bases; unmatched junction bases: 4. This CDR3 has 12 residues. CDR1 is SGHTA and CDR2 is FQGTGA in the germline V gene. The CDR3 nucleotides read TGTGCCAGCAGCACGACAGGGTCTGAGCAGTTCTTC. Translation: CASSTTGSEQFF. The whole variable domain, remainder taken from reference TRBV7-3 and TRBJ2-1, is GAGVSQTPSNKVTEKGKYVELRCDPISGHTALYWYRQSLGQGPEFLIYFQGTGAADDSGLPNDRFFAVRPEGSVSTLKIQRTERGDSAVYLCASSTTGSEQFFGPGTRLTVL.

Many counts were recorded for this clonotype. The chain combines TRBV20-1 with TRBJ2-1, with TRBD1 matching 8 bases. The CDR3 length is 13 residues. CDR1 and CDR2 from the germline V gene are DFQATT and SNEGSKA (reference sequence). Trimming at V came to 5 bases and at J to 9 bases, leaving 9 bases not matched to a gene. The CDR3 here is CSARTGLVSEQFF. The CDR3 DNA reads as TGCAGTGCTCGGACAGGGCTTGTCTCTGAGCAGTTCTTC.

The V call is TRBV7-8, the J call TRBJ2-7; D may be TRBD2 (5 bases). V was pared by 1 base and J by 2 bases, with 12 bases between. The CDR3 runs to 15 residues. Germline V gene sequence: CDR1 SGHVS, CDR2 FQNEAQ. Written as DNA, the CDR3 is TGTGCCAGCAGCTTAGATCCGGGAATCCCCTACGAGCAGTACTTC. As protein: CASSLDPGIPYEQYF.

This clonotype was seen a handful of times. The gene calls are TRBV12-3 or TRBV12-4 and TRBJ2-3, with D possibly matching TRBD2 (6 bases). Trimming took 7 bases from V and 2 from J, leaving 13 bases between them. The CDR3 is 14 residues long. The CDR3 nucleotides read TGTGCCAGCAAGCTGACACTAGCCACAGATACGCAGTATTTT. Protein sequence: CASKLTLATDTQYF.

CDR3 sequence reads: CASSFSSGGNYEQYF. The CDR3 DNA sequence: TGTGCCAGCAGCTTCTCCAGTGGGGGCAATTACGAGCAGTACTTC. The rearrangement uses TRBV6-2 or TRBV6-3 and TRBJ2-7; TRBD1 is a possible D gene (6 bases). The CDR3 runs to 15 residues. Germline CDR1 and CDR2: MNHEY and SVGEGT. Deletions cut 6 bases from V and 4 bases from J, with 19 bases between.

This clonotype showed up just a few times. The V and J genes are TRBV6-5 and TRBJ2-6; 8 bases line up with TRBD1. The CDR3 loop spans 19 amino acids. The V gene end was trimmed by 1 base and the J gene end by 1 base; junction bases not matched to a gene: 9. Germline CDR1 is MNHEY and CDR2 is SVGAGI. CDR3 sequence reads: CASSYWARGLRSGANVLTF. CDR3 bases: TGTGCCAGCAGTTACTGGGCCAGGGGGCTTCGGTCTGGGGCCAACGTCCTGACTTTC.

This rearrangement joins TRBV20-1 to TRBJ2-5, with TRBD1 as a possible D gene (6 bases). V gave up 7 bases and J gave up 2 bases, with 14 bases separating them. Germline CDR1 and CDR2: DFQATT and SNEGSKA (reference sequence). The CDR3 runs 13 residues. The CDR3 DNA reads TGCAGTGGGTATTGGGACACTCAAGAGACCCAGTACTTC. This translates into CSGYWDTQETQYF.

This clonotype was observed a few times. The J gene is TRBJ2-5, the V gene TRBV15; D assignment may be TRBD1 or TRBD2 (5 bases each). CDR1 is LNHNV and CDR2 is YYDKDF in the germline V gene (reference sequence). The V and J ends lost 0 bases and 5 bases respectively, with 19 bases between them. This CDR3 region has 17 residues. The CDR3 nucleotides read TGTGCCACCAGCAGAGATAGGAGCGGTCGAGGGGAGGAGACCCAGTACTTC. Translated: CATSRDRSGRGEETQYF.

Written as DNA, the CDR3 is TGCAGTGCCAAAACCGGGACAGGGGACAATGAGCAGTTCTTC. This gives the protein CSAKTGTGDNEQFF. This chain joins TRBV20-1 and TRBJ2-1; 10 nucleotides match TRBD1. Trimming took 6 bases from V and 5 from J; bases not matched to a gene: 7. Germline CDR1 reads DFQATT; CDR2 reads SNEGSKA (reference sequence). The CDR3 has 14 residues.

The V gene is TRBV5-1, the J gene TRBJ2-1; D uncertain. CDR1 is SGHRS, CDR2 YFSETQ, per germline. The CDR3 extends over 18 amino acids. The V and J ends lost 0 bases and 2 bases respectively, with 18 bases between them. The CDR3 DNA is TGCGCCAGCAGCTTGGTTCCGGCAGGTTTTACTACCTACAATGAGCAGTTCTTC. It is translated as CASSLVPAGFTTYNEQFF. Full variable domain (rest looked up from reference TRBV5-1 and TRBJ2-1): KAGVTQTPRYLIKTRGQQVTLSCSPISGHRSVSWYQQTPGQGLQFLFEYFSETQRNKGNFPGRFSGRQFSNSRSEMNVSTLELGDSALYLCASSLVPAGFTTYNEQFFGPGTRLTVL.

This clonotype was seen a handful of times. The DNA for the CDR3 is TGTGCCAGCTCACCACGAGGTCTAGCGGGCGAGCAGTACTTC. Protein product: CASSPRGLAGEQYF. The chain uses TRBV18 and TRBJ2-7, with 8 bases fitting TRBD2. V dropped 1 base and J dropped 6; count of bases not matched to a gene: 5. The germline gives CDR1 KGHSH, CDR2 LQKENI. This CDR3 contains 14 residues.

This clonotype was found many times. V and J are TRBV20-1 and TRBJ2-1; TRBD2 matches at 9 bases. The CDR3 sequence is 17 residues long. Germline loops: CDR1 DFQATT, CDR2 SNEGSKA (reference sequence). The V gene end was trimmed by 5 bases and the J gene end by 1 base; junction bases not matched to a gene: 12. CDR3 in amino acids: CSAYQWDAGGSYNEQFF. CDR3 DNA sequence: TGCAGTGCTTATCAGTGGGATGCGGGAGGGTCCTACAATGAGCAGTTCTTC.

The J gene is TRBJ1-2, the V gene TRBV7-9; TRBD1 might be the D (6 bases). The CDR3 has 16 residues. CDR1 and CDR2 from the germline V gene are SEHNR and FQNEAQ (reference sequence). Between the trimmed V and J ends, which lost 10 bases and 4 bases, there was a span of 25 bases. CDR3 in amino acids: CAIALSQGYRGYGYTF. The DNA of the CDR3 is TGTGCCATCGCGTTATCCCAGGGGTATCGAGGCTATGGCTACACCTTC.

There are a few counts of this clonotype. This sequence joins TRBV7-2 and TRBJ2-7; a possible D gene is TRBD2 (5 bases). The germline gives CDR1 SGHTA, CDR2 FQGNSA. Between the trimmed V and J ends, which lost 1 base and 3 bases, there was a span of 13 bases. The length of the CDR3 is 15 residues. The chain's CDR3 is CASSLGTAEIYEQYF. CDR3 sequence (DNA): TGTGCCAGCAGCTTAGGAACAGCGGAGATCTACGAGCAGTACTTC.

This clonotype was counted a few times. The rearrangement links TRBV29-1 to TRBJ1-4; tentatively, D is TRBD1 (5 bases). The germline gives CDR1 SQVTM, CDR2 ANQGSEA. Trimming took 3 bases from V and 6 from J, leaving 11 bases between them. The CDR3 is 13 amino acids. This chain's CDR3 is CSVDGGGDEKLFF. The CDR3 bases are TGCAGCGTTGACGGGGGGGGAGATGAAAAACTGTTTTTT.

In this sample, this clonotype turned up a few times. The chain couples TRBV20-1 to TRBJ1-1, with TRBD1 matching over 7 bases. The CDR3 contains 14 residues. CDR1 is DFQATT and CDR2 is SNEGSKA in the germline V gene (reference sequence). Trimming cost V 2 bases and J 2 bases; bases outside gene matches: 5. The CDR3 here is CSARLGGRNTEAFF. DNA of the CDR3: TGCAGTGCTAGACTAGGGGGCAGAAACACTGAAGCTTTCTTT.

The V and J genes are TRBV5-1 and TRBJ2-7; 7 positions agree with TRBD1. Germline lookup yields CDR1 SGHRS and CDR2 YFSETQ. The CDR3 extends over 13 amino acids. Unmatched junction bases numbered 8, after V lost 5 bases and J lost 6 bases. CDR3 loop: CASRAGTEFEQYF. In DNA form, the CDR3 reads TGCGCCAGCAGGGCCGGGACAGAATTCGAGCAGTACTTC.

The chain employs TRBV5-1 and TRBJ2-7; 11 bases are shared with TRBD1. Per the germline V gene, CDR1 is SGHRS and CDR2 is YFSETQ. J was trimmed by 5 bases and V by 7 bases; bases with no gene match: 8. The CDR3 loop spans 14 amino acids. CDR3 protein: CASGRDRGYHEQYF. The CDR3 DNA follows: TGCGCCAGCGGACGGGACAGGGGGTATCACGAGCAGTACTTC.

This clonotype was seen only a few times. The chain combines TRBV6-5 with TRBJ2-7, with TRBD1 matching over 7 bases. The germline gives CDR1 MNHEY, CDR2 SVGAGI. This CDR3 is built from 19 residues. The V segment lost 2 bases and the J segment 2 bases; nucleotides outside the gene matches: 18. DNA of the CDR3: TGTGCCAGCAGTTACACATACAGGGGTGCGGCAGTATTAACCTACGAGCAGTACTTC. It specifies CASSYTYRGAAVLTYEQYF.